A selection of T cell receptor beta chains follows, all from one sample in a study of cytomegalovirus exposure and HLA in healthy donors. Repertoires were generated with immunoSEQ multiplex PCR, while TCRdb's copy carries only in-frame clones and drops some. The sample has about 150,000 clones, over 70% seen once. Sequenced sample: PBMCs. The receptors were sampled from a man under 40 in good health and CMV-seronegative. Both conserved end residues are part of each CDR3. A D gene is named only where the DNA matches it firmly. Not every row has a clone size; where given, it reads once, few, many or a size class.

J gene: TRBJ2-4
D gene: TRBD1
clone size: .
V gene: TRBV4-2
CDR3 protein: CASSQGGTGVAKNSQYF
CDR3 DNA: TGTGCCAGCAGCCAAGGGGGAACAGGGGTAGCCAAAAACAGTCAGTACTTC

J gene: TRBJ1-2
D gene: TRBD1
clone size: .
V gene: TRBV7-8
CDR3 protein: CASSFRGNGYTF
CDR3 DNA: TGTGCCAGCAGCTTCAGGGGGAATGGCTACACCTTC

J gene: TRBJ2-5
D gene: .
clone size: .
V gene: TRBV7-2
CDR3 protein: CASIRMEGNAETQYF
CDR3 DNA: TGTGCCAGCATCCGAATGGAGGGGAACGCTGAGACCCAGTACTTC

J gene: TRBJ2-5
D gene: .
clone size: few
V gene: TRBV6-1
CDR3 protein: CASSEAGLRGETQYF
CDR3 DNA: TGTGCCAGCAGTGAAGCGGGCTTACGAGGGGAGACCCAGTACTTC

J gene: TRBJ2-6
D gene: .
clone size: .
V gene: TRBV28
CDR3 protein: CASSYTRRRGSGANGLTF
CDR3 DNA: TGTGCCAGCAGCTATACGAGGAGAAGGGGCTCTGGGGCCAACGGCCTGACTTTC

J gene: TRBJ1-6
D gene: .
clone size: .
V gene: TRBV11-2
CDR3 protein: CASSPSPRSPLHF
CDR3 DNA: TGTGCCAGCAGTCCCAGTCCACGTTCACCCCTCCACTTT

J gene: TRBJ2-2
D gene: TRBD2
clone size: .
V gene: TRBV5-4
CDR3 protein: CASSFRGGRVVRELFF
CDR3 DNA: TGTGCCAGCAGCTTCCGGGGCGGGAGGGTGGTCCGGGAGCTGTTTTTT

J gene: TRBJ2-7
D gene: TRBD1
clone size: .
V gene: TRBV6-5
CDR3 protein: CASARDRITYEQYF
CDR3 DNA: TGTGCCAGCGCTCGGGACAGGATAACCTACGAGCAGTACTTC

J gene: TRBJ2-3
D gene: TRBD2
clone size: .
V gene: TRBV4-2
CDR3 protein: CASSQGTSGSTDTQYF
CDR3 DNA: TGTGCCAGCAGCCAAGGGACTAGCGGCAGCACAGATACGCAGTATTTT

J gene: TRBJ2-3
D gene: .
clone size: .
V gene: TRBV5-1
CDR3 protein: CASSWGTSTDTQYF
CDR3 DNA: TGCGCCAGCAGCTGGGGGACTTCCACAGATACGCAGTATTTT

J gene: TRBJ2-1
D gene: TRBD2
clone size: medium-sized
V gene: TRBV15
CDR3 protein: CATSRDSGGYNEQFF
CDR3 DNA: TGTGCCACCAGCAGAGATAGCGGGGGTTACAATGAGCAGTTCTTC

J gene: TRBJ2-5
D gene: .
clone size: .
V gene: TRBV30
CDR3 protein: CAWSTGSETQYF
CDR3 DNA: TGTGCCTGGAGTACCGGGTCAGAGACCCAGTACTTC

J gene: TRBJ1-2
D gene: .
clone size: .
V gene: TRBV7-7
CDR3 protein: CASSLLAGGSPRDIPNYGYTF
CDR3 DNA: TGTGCCAGCAGCTTATTAGCGGGAGGCTCTCCTCGCGATATCCCTAACTATGGCTACACCTTC

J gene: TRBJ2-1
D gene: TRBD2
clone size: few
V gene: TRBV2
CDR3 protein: CASRTLWGGRAGASTSEQFF
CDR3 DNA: TGTGCCAGCAGGACCCTCTGGGGCGGGAGGGCCGGAGCCTCGACCAGCGAGCAGTTCTTC

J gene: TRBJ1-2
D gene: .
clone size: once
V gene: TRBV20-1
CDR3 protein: CSVTGGYGYTF
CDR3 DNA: TGCAGTGTGACTGGTGGCTATGGCTACACCTTC

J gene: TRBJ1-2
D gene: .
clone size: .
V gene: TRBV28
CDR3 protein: CASSPLAGFYGYTF
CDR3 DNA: TGTGCCAGCAGCCCCCTCGCGGGGTTCTATGGCTACACCTTC

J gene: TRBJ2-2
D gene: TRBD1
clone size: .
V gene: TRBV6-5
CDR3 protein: CASTTEGTGKELFF
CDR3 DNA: TGTGCCAGCACTACGGAGGGGACAGGGAAGGAGCTGTTTTTT

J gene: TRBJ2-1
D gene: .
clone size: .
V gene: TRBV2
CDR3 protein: CASSVLEMAFF
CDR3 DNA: TGTGCCAGCAGTGTCCTAGAGATGGCGTTCTTC

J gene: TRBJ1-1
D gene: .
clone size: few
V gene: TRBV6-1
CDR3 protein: CASSEGGQGTTEAFF
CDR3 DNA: TGTGCCAGCAGTGAAGGCGGCCAGGGAACGACTGAAGCTTTCTTT

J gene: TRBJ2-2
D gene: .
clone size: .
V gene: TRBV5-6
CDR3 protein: CASSFREYTGELFF
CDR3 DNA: TGTGCCAGCAGCTTTCGGGAGTACACCGGGGAGCTGTTTTTT

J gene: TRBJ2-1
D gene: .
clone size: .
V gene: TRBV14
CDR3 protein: CASSRFGGSTYNEQFF
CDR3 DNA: TGTGCCAGCAGTAGGTTCGGGGGATCGACCTACAATGAGCAGTTCTTC

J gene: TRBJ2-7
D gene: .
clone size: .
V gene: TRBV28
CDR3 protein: CASTGAGQVSYEQYF
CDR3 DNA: TGTGCCAGCACTGGAGCGGGACAGGTCTCCTACGAGCAGTACTTC

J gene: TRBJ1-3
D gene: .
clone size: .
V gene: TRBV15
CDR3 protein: CATSRGALNTIYF
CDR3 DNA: TGTGCCACCAGCAGAGGGGCCTTAAACACCATATATTTT

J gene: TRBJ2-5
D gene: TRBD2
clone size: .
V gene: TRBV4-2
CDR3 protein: CASSQPGLAGEMGETQYF
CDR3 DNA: TGTGCCAGCAGCCAACCCGGGCTAGCGGGGGAGATGGGAGAGACCCAGTACTTC

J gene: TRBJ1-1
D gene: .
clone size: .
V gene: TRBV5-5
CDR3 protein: CASSLDGLMNTEAFF
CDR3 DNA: TGTGCCAGCAGCTTGGATGGGCTAATGAACACTGAAGCTTTCTTT

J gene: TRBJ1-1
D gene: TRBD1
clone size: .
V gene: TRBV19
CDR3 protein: CVSSTLGGEAFF
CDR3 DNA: TGTGTCAGTAGTACCCTAGGGGGCGAAGCTTTCTTT

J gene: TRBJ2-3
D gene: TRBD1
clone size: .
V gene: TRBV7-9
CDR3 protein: CSSSLGASGTGSTDTQYF
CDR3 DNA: TGTTCCAGCAGCTTAGGAGCCTCCGGGACAGGGTCCACAGATACGCAGTATTTT

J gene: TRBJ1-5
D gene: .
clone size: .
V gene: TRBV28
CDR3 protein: CASSPYNQRNQPQHF
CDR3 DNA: TGTGCCAGCAGTCCTTACAACCAACGAAATCAGCCCCAGCATTTT

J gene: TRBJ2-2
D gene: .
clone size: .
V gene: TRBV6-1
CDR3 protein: CASSEQGTGELFF
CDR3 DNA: TGTGCCAGCAGTGAACAGGGGACCGGGGAGCTGTTTTTT

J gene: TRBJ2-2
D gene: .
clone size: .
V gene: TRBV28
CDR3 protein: CASENRLASAGELFF
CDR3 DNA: TGTGCCAGCGAAAATCGGCTAGCGTCGGCCGGGGAGCTGTTTTTT

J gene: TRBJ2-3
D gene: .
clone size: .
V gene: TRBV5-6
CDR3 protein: CASSSSTAMSTDTQYF
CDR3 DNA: TGTGCCAGCAGCTCTTCGACAGCGATGAGCACAGATACGCAGTATTTT

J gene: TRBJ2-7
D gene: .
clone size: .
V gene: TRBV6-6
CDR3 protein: CASSSGRFGGSYEQYF
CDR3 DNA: TGTGCCAGCAGTTCCGGCCGGTTCGGGGGATCCTACGAGCAGTACTTC

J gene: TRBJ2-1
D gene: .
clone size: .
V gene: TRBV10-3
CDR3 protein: CAISDRVLYNEQFF
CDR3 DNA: TGTGCCATCAGTGATCGGGTGCTCTACAATGAGCAGTTCTTC

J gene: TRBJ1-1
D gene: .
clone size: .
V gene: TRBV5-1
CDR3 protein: CASSLNRRNTEAFF
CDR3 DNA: TGCGCCAGCAGCTTGAACAGGAGGAACACTGAAGCTTTCTTT

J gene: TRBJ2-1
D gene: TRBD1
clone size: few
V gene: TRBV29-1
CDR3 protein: CSVGGGGTGTEQFF
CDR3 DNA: TGCAGCGTTGGGGGAGGGGGGACAGGGACTGAGCAGTTCTTC